This T cell receptor beta chain was retrieved from a study of cytomegalovirus exposure and HLA in healthy donors. This clone is a singleton in its sample. Participants comprised healthy donors of bone marrow. 60 Vbeta and 13 Jbeta primers were used in PCR. Method: immunoSEQ multiplex PCR; TCRdb's copy keeps in-frame clones and lacks some. This table has 130,000 or so clones, 82% appearing once. V lost 5 bases and J lost 1, with 9 bases in between. This CDR3 spans 14 amino acids. CDR1 and CDR2 from the germline V gene are SEHNR and FQNEAQ (reference sequence). The sequenced material came from PBMCs. The V and J genes are TRBV7-9 and TRBJ1-3, with D perhaps matching TRBD1 (6 bases). This clonotype originated in a man aged 18 to 29 in good health and CMV-seropositive. The CDR3 nucleotides read TGTGCCAGCAGCCCCGGGACATCTGGAAACACCATATATTTT. This encodes CASSPGTSGNTIYF.